This T cell receptor beta chain was captured in a study of blood T cell repertoires in COVID-19 (TCRdb year 2020). In terms of the full investigation: The collaborator samples originated in the United States, Italy and Spain and spanned the acute and convalescent phases of COVID-19. The prospective study material was composed of cDNA or gDNA derived from T cells, B-cell-depleted T cells, or PBMCs. Subjects who had been exposed to COVID-19, were actively infected with it, or had recovered from it provided the deeply sampled blood TCRbeta repertoires that made up the dataset. The repertoires were made available in a free public database intended to serve as a resource for research on the immune response to SARS-CoV-2. Samples came from the ongoing ImmuneRACE study (first 160 participants) plus 1,254 subjects from 6 global collaborators. A de-identified subject ID, COVID-19 status, age in years and sex were almost always included in the sample metadata. Where HLA class I and class II types were available, the types were taken from metadata supplied by the sample provider, not from assay-based typing. Broader findings and caveats from the paper: The quantity of clinical and demographic metadata differed by source and by participant and was supplied without curation.

The CDR3 measures 14 amino acids from cysteine to phenylalanine. Of all the DNA, just the CDR3 is kept, 42 bases in frame from base 1. V sheds 6 bases and J sheds 3 bases, leaving 12 bases between their ends. For CDR1 and CDR2, the germline V gene lists LGHNT and FRNRAP. The immunoSEQ Assay, a bias-controlled multiplex PCR, was used to amplify TCRbeta CDR3 regions from genomic DNA. In the paper's pipeline: Nucleated cell counts per sample were estimated from amplification of reference gene primers within the assay. To quantify the absolute abundance of each unique TCRbeta CDR3 rearrangement, sequence reads were collapsed and filtered. For each sample, productive Simpson clonality was calculated as the square root of Simpson's diversity index across productive rearrangements. Held by TCRdb, this immuneACCESS table contains in-frame sequences only and omits some clones. Under half of the omission traces to an unresolved V gene where checked; the cause of the rest is unknown. V, J and clone size reflect that table, while D and trimming were determined from the DNA. The sample data list some 150,000 clones, and roughly four fifths of these were observed just once. Roughly 8% of the sample lies in the top ten.

The collaborating institutions used their own protocols to collect whole blood in K2EDTA tubes. For TCRbeta analysis, collaborators shipped samples in one of three forms: frozen whole blood, isolated PBMCs, or DNA extracted from either of those sample types. Details on this clone: Its antigen is unknown. The record has no base qualities; no much larger clone is one base away.

Sequencing was done on a sample of peripheral blood. This TCR derives from a human donor in a cohort sampled during active COVID-19. The rearrangement combines TRBV12-5 with TRBJ1-3; a weak D assignment points to TRBD1 (6 bases agree). The bases read TGTGCTAGTGGGTTTACAGGGTATGGAAACACCATATATTTT. Translated, it gives CASGFTGYGNTIYF.